The rows below give T cell receptor beta chains drawn from one sample of a study of blood T cell repertoires in COVID-19. Profiling relied on immunoSEQ multiplex PCR, and the TCRdb table lists in-frame clones only, not all of them. The repertoire has some 44,000 clones, over 70% of them found once; the top ten carry 20% to 30%. Sequencing was done on a sample of peripheral blood. The receptors stem from a woman aged 55-69 years with acute or convalescent COVID-19. Both conserved end residues are part of each CDR3. The D gene is left open where the match is weak. Where a row states a size, it is once, few, many or the class of an expanded clone; other rows omit it.

clone_size: NA
v_call: TRBV27
d_call: TRBD1
j_call: TRBJ1-1
cdr3_aa: CASLRQGNTEAFF
cdr3_nt: TGTGCCAGTCTTCGACAGGGAAACACTGAAGCTTTCTTT

clone_size: NA
v_call: TRBV5-6
d_call: NA
j_call: TRBJ2-7
cdr3_aa: CASNRAGVEQYF
cdr3_nt: TGTGCCAGCAATCGTGCCGGGGTCGAGCAGTACTTC

clone_size: NA
v_call: TRBV4-2
d_call: TRBD1
j_call: TRBJ1-3
cdr3_aa: CASRPRTGGHRGTGNTIYF
cdr3_nt: TGTGCCAGCAGACCAAGAACGGGGGGCCACAGGGGGACTGGAAACACCATATATTTT

clone_size: few
v_call: TRBV27
d_call: NA
j_call: TRBJ2-2
cdr3_aa: CASRGQTDTGELFF
cdr3_nt: TGTGCCAGCAGGGGACAAACTGACACCGGGGAGCTGTTTTTT

clone_size: NA
v_call: TRBV9
d_call: NA
j_call: TRBJ1-5
cdr3_aa: CASSDGHTRPQHF
cdr3_nt: TGTGCCAGCAGCGACGGACATACTCGGCCCCAGCATTTT

clone_size: NA
v_call: TRBV19
d_call: NA
j_call: TRBJ1-2
cdr3_aa: CASSSRPSEIGGYTF
cdr3_nt: TGTGCCAGTAGTTCCCGACCCTCGGAGATCGGTGGCTACACCTTC

clone_size: once
v_call: TRBV7-6
d_call: NA
j_call: TRBJ2-1
cdr3_aa: CASSLSANNEQFF
cdr3_nt: TGTGCCAGCAGCTTAAGCGCCAACAATGAGCAGTTCTTC

clone_size: once
v_call: TRBV6-5
d_call: NA
j_call: TRBJ2-1
cdr3_aa: CATRGVTYNEQFF
cdr3_nt: TGTGCCACCAGAGGGGTAACCTACAATGAGCAGTTCTTC

clone_size: NA
v_call: TRBV15
d_call: NA
j_call: TRBJ2-3
cdr3_aa: CATKIQGYTQYF
cdr3_nt: TGTGCCACCAAGATTCAGGGCTATACGCAGTATTTT

clone_size: NA
v_call: TRBV7-9
d_call: NA
j_call: TRBJ2-1
cdr3_aa: CASSSVSGEQFF
cdr3_nt: TGTGCCAGCAGCTCGGTTTCAGGTGAGCAGTTCTTC

clone_size: NA
v_call: TRBV6-1
d_call: NA
j_call: TRBJ1-4
cdr3_aa: CASSEMAAPEKLFF
cdr3_nt: TGTGCCAGCAGTGAAATGGCGGCGCCTGAAAAACTGTTTTTT

clone_size: few
v_call: TRBV27
d_call: TRBD1
j_call: TRBJ2-7
cdr3_aa: CASRMTGGVYEQYF
cdr3_nt: TGTGCCAGCAGGATGACAGGGGGCGTCTACGAGCAGTACTTC

clone_size: NA
v_call: TRBV4-3
d_call: TRBD1
j_call: TRBJ2-3
cdr3_aa: CASSQEPGQADTQYF
cdr3_nt: TGCGCCAGCAGCCAAGAGCCAGGACAGGCCGATACGCAGTATTTT

clone_size: few
v_call: TRBV9
d_call: NA
j_call: TRBJ2-2
cdr3_aa: CASSVDSGNTGELFF
cdr3_nt: TGTGCCAGCAGCGTGGACTCGGGGAACACCGGGGAGCTGTTTTTT

clone_size: NA
v_call: TRBV6-6
d_call: NA
j_call: TRBJ1-6
cdr3_aa: CASSWGGANNSPLHF
cdr3_nt: TGTGCCAGCAGTTGGGGGGGAGCAAATAATTCACCCCTCCACTTT

clone_size: medium-sized
v_call: TRBV9
d_call: TRBD2
j_call: TRBJ2-2
cdr3_aa: CASASTSGGAKTGELFF
cdr3_nt: TGTGCCAGCGCCTCGACTAGCGGGGGGGCAAAGACCGGGGAGCTGTTTTTT

clone_size: NA
v_call: TRBV15
d_call: TRBD1
j_call: TRBJ2-7
cdr3_aa: CATSSGTGSYEQYF
cdr3_nt: TGTGCCACCAGCAGCGGGACAGGATCCTACGAGCAGTACTTC

clone_size: NA
v_call: TRBV5-1
d_call: NA
j_call: TRBJ2-7
cdr3_aa: CASSPDSLREQYF
cdr3_nt: TGCGCCAGCAGCCCGGACAGCCTGCGGGAGCAGTACTTC

clone_size: once
v_call: TRBV9
d_call: TRBD2
j_call: TRBJ2-7
cdr3_aa: CASSVSGGYEQYF
cdr3_nt: TGTGCCAGCAGCGTGAGCGGGGGCTACGAGCAGTACTTC

clone_size: NA
v_call: TRBV5-1
d_call: NA
j_call: TRBJ1-1
cdr3_aa: CASSLLIQGNTEAFF
cdr3_nt: TGCGCCAGCAGCCTTCTTATACAGGGGAACACTGAAGCTTTCTTT

clone_size: once
v_call: TRBV20-1
d_call: NA
j_call: TRBJ2-3
cdr3_aa: CSAIERLTDTQYF
cdr3_nt: TGCAGTGCTATTGAGAGGCTCACAGATACGCAGTATTTT

clone_size: NA
v_call: TRBV18
d_call: NA
j_call: TRBJ1-4
cdr3_aa: CASSATQGLGEKLFF
cdr3_nt: TGTGCCAGCTCAGCTACTCAGGGGCTGGGTGAAAAACTGTTTTTT

clone_size: NA
v_call: TRBV18
d_call: TRBD1
j_call: TRBJ2-7
cdr3_aa: CASSPRDRGTYEQYF
cdr3_nt: TGTGCCAGCTCACCCCGGGACAGGGGGACCTACGAGCAGTACTTC

clone_size: once
v_call: TRBV15
d_call: NA
j_call: TRBJ2-7
cdr3_aa: CATSRDPGDEQYF
cdr3_nt: TGTGCCACCAGCAGAGATCCGGGGGACGAGCAGTACTTC

clone_size: NA
v_call: TRBV7-2
d_call: TRBD2
j_call: TRBJ2-7
cdr3_aa: CASSWSGGQYEQYF
cdr3_nt: TGTGCCAGCAGCTGGTCGGGGGGGCAATACGAGCAGTACTTC

clone_size: few
v_call: TRBV18
d_call: NA
j_call: TRBJ2-1
cdr3_aa: CASSPQPVNEQFF
cdr3_nt: TGTGCCAGCTCACCACAACCAGTCAATGAGCAGTTCTTC

clone_size: NA
v_call: TRBV3-1/TRBV3-2
d_call: NA
j_call: TRBJ2-3
cdr3_aa: CASSHPGDSTDTQYF
cdr3_nt: TGTGCCAGCAGCCACCCCGGGGACTCCACAGATACGCAGTATTTT

clone_size: NA
v_call: TRBV6-4
d_call: TRBD2
j_call: TRBJ2-1
cdr3_aa: CASSPASSGGYNEQFF
cdr3_nt: TGTGCCAGCAGTCCTGCGTCTAGCGGGGGATACAATGAGCAGTTCTTC

clone_size: NA
v_call: TRBV19
d_call: NA
j_call: TRBJ2-1
cdr3_aa: CASTPAGRSSYNEQFF
cdr3_nt: TGTGCCAGTACCCCCGCGGGGCGAAGCTCCTACAATGAGCAGTTCTTC

clone_size: NA
v_call: TRBV7-2
d_call: NA
j_call: TRBJ2-1
cdr3_aa: CASSLVSGSDEQFF
cdr3_nt: TGTGCCAGCAGCTTAGTTTCGGGGTCCGATGAGCAGTTCTTC

clone_size: NA
v_call: TRBV12-3/TRBV12-4
d_call: NA
j_call: TRBJ1-1
cdr3_aa: CASSLEREAFF
cdr3_nt: TGTGCCAGCAGTTTAGAACGGGAAGCTTTCTTT

clone_size: NA
v_call: TRBV21-1
d_call: NA
j_call: TRBJ2-7
cdr3_aa: CASPKVRGGREQYF
cdr3_nt: TGTGCCAGCCCTAAGGTACGGGGGGGCCGCGAGCAGTACTTC

clone_size: NA
v_call: TRBV5-1
d_call: NA
j_call: TRBJ1-1
cdr3_aa: CASRGVGGSDTEAFF
cdr3_nt: TGCGCCAGCAGGGGCGTAGGGGGATCGGACACTGAAGCTTTCTTT

clone_size: NA
v_call: TRBV5-4
d_call: TRBD2
j_call: TRBJ2-3
cdr3_aa: CATTSGGQWDTQYF
cdr3_nt: TGTGCCACCACAAGCGGGGGACAATGGGATACGCAGTATTTT

clone_size: few
v_call: TRBV6-4
d_call: NA
j_call: TRBJ1-1
cdr3_aa: CASSEYPNTEAFF
cdr3_nt: TGTGCCAGCAGTGAATATCCTAACACTGAAGCTTTCTTT

clone_size: NA
v_call: TRBV20-1
d_call: TRBD1
j_call: TRBJ1-2
cdr3_aa: CSASKDRGYGYTF
cdr3_nt: TGCAGTGCTAGTAAGGACAGGGGATATGGCTACACCTTC

clone_size: NA
v_call: TRBV4-3
d_call: TRBD1
j_call: TRBJ2-7
cdr3_aa: CASSTTGGDYEQYF
cdr3_nt: TGCGCCAGCAGCACCACAGGGGGCGATTACGAGCAGTACTTC

clone_size: NA
v_call: TRBV9
d_call: TRBD1
j_call: TRBJ1-2
cdr3_aa: CASSPGTEDGYTF
cdr3_nt: TGTGCCAGCAGCCCCGGGACAGAGGATGGCTACACCTTC

clone_size: NA
v_call: TRBV18
d_call: TRBD1
j_call: TRBJ2-7
cdr3_aa: CASSSPTGNYEQYF
cdr3_nt: TGTGCCAGCTCATCCCCGACAGGGAACTACGAGCAGTACTTC

clone_size: NA
v_call: TRBV27
d_call: NA
j_call: TRBJ2-3
cdr3_aa: CASSPLFDSSTDTQYF
cdr3_nt: TGTGCCAGCAGCCCCCTCTTCGACAGTAGCACAGATACGCAGTATTTT

clone_size: NA
v_call: TRBV30
d_call: NA
j_call: TRBJ1-4
cdr3_aa: CAWAPGGVDEKLFF
cdr3_nt: TGTGCCTGGGCCCCCGGGGGAGTTGATGAAAAACTGTTTTTT

clone_size: NA
v_call: TRBV4-2
d_call: TRBD2
j_call: TRBJ2-1
cdr3_aa: CASSQDGTGGRWEQFF
cdr3_nt: TGTGCCAGCAGCCAAGATGGGACGGGGGGACGGTGGGAGCAGTTCTTC

clone_size: NA
v_call: TRBV4-2
d_call: NA
j_call: TRBJ2-2
cdr3_aa: CASRQGGPGTGELFF
cdr3_nt: TGTGCCAGCAGACAAGGGGGGCCGGGCACCGGGGAGCTGTTTTTT

clone_size: NA
v_call: TRBV20-1
d_call: NA
j_call: TRBJ2-3
cdr3_aa: CSASSRQSSTQYF
cdr3_nt: TGCAGTGCTAGTTCCCGACAGTCATCTACGCAGTATTTT

clone_size: NA
v_call: TRBV12-2
d_call: NA
j_call: TRBJ2-3
cdr3_aa: CASRLDPRREINTQYF
cdr3_nt: TGTGCAAGTCGCTTGGATCCTCGGCGGGAAATAAATACGCAGTATTTT

clone_size: NA
v_call: TRBV5-1
d_call: TRBD1
j_call: TRBJ1-2
cdr3_aa: CASSPVTGASAYGYTF
cdr3_nt: TGCGCCAGCAGCCCAGTGACAGGGGCCTCCGCCTATGGCTACACCTTC

clone_size: NA
v_call: TRBV19
d_call: TRBD1
j_call: TRBJ1-4
cdr3_aa: CASSTGQNEKLFF
cdr3_nt: TGTGCCAGTAGTACGGGACAGAATGAAAAACTGTTTTTT